Listed below are T cell receptor beta chains from one sample, sequenced in a study of OX40 agonist ivuxolimab in advanced cancers. Only in-frame clones appear in the TCRdb table, and some are missing; sequencing was by immunoSEQ multiplex PCR. The table includes tens of thousands of clones, roughly 80% detected once. Sequenced material: CD4+ or CD8+ T cells sorted from blood, taken in a trial of the OX40 agonist ivuxolimab. All receptors come from an adult with an advanced solid tumor such as melanoma, head and neck, liver or kidney cancer. CDR3s include the opening cysteine and the closing phenylalanine or tryptophan. Each record gives: clone size, D gene, V gene, J gene, CDR3 DNA, CDR3 protein. A D gene is named only where the DNA matches it firmly. Clone size is shown for a subset of rows, as once, few, many or a class of expanded clone.

clone_size: NA
d_call: TRBD1
v_call: TRBV7-8
j_call: TRBJ2-1
cdr3_nt: TGTGCCAGCAGCCCCGGACAGGGGGGTGGTGAGCAGTTCTTC
cdr3_aa: CASSPGQGGGEQFF

clone_size: NA
d_call: TRBD2
v_call: TRBV10-3
j_call: TRBJ2-2
cdr3_nt: TGTGCCACTCAACCGGGAGAGCGGGGTAACACCGGGGAGCTGTTTTTT
cdr3_aa: CATQPGERGNTGELFF

clone_size: once
d_call: NA
v_call: TRBV6-1
j_call: TRBJ2-2
cdr3_nt: TGTGCCAGCAGTGAAGTGGGGGCCGGGGAGCTGTTTTTT
cdr3_aa: CASSEVGAGELFF

clone_size: NA
d_call: TRBD2
v_call: TRBV19
j_call: TRBJ2-1
cdr3_nt: TGTGCCAGTAGTATCCTGGCTAGCGGGATCGATGAGCAGTTCTTC
cdr3_aa: CASSILASGIDEQFF

clone_size: NA
d_call: NA
v_call: TRBV25-1
j_call: TRBJ1-2
cdr3_nt: TGTGCCAGCAGTGAATCAAGGGGGGGCTACACCTTC
cdr3_aa: CASSESRGGYTF

clone_size: NA
d_call: NA
v_call: TRBV5-1
j_call: TRBJ1-1
cdr3_nt: TGCGCCAGCAGCTTGACGACAGGGAACACTGAAGCTTTCTTT
cdr3_aa: CASSLTTGNTEAFF

clone_size: NA
d_call: TRBD1
v_call: TRBV28
j_call: TRBJ1-1
cdr3_nt: TGTGCCAGCAGTCCCCGGGGACAGGGGAACACTGAAGCTTTCTTT
cdr3_aa: CASSPRGQGNTEAFF

clone_size: NA
d_call: NA
v_call: TRBV7-9
j_call: TRBJ1-2
cdr3_nt: TGTGCCAGCAGCTTATCGTCAGGGCACTATGGCTACACCTTC
cdr3_aa: CASSLSSGHYGYTF

clone_size: NA
d_call: NA
v_call: TRBV18
j_call: TRBJ2-1
cdr3_nt: TGTGCCAGCTCACGTGGGGATGAGCAGTTCTTC
cdr3_aa: CASSRGDEQFF

clone_size: NA
d_call: NA
v_call: TRBV7-2
j_call: TRBJ1-6
cdr3_nt: TGTGCCAGCAGCTTACAAGGGAATTCACCCCTCCACTTT
cdr3_aa: CASSLQGNSPLHF

clone_size: NA
d_call: NA
v_call: TRBV6-5
j_call: TRBJ2-5
cdr3_nt: TGTGCCAGCAGTTACGGGGCAGGGAGGGAGACCCAGTACTTC
cdr3_aa: CASSYGAGRETQYF

clone_size: NA
d_call: NA
v_call: TRBV10-3
j_call: TRBJ2-3
cdr3_nt: TGTGCCATCAGTGAGCTACAAGCTAAAGATACGCAGTATTTT
cdr3_aa: CAISELQAKDTQYF

clone_size: NA
d_call: NA
v_call: TRBV4-3
j_call: TRBJ2-1
cdr3_nt: TGCGCCAGCAGCGTAGGATATTACAATGAGCAGTTCTTC
cdr3_aa: CASSVGYYNEQFF

clone_size: NA
d_call: NA
v_call: TRBV7-7
j_call: TRBJ2-6
cdr3_nt: TGTGCCAGCAGCTCGGGTGGCTCTGGGGCCAACGTCCTGACTTTC
cdr3_aa: CASSSGGSGANVLTF

clone_size: NA
d_call: TRBD2
v_call: TRBV7-7
j_call: TRBJ2-5
cdr3_nt: TGTGCTAGCAGCTTAGTCCTTGGACTAGGAGGGGAGACCCAGTACTTC
cdr3_aa: CASSLVLGLGGETQYF

clone_size: NA
d_call: TRBD2
v_call: TRBV5-5
j_call: TRBJ2-2
cdr3_nt: TGTGCCAGCAGCCTAACCCCGGGGGGAGGAAACACCGGGGAGCTGTTTTTT
cdr3_aa: CASSLTPGGGNTGELFF

clone_size: NA
d_call: TRBD1
v_call: TRBV5-4
j_call: TRBJ1-2
cdr3_nt: TGTGCCAGCAGACGGACAGGGGGATATGGCTACACCTTC
cdr3_aa: CASRRTGGYGYTF

clone_size: NA
d_call: TRBD2
v_call: TRBV2
j_call: TRBJ2-5
cdr3_nt: TGTGCCAGCAGTGAAGGACTAGCGGGGGAGACCCAGTACTTC
cdr3_aa: CASSEGLAGETQYF

clone_size: NA
d_call: NA
v_call: TRBV7-6
j_call: TRBJ2-1
cdr3_nt: TGTGCCAGCAGCTTAGCGGGAGGCGGCCCCTACAATGAGCAGTTCTTC
cdr3_aa: CASSLAGGGPYNEQFF

clone_size: NA
d_call: TRBD2
v_call: TRBV7-9
j_call: TRBJ2-1
cdr3_nt: TGTGCCAGCAGCCCCGGACTAGCGGGAGAGAGGAAGGATGAGCAGTTCTTC
cdr3_aa: CASSPGLAGERKDEQFF

clone_size: NA
d_call: NA
v_call: TRBV29-1
j_call: TRBJ1-2
cdr3_nt: TGCAGCGTTACCAGGGTTGACTATGGCTACACCTTC
cdr3_aa: CSVTRVDYGYTF

clone_size: NA
d_call: NA
v_call: TRBV18
j_call: TRBJ1-1
cdr3_nt: TGTGCCAGCTCACCAAACCATCCGGCTGAAGCTTTCTTT
cdr3_aa: CASSPNHPAEAFF

clone_size: NA
d_call: NA
v_call: TRBV21-1
j_call: TRBJ1-2
cdr3_nt: TGTGCCAGCAGCAAAGCGCCTGAGGACAGGGGGCACTCCAACTATGGCTACACCTTC
cdr3_aa: CASSKAPEDRGHSNYGYTF

clone_size: NA
d_call: NA
v_call: TRBV19
j_call: TRBJ2-4
cdr3_nt: TGTGCCAGTAGTATGGACAGCAAAAACATTCAGTACTTC
cdr3_aa: CASSMDSKNIQYF

clone_size: medium-sized
d_call: NA
v_call: TRBV30
j_call: TRBJ2-2
cdr3_nt: TGTGCCTGGAGTCCACTCCAGGGCGGGGAGCTGTTTTTT
cdr3_aa: CAWSPLQGGELFF